This TCR beta chain was retrieved from a study of T cells in Graves' hyperthyroidism and ophthalmopathy (dated by TCRdb to about 2019). Regarding the complete study: Peripheral blood samples were taken at initial diagnosis, before any treatment was given. To identify distinguishing TCR V-J signatures, a discovery cohort of around 100 patients was used, comprising 43 with Graves' ophthalmopathy and 57 with stable Graves' hyperthyroidism. Whether ophthalmopathy could be predicted prospectively was tested in an independent validation cohort made up of about 18 hyperthyroidism patients plus 17 patients who later progressed to ophthalmopathy. The 75 to 100 discovery patients were divided at random into training and test sets in a 7:3 ratio. In addition, the study compared T-cell repertoires in thyroid tissue and in blood from roughly 6 Graves' hyperthyroidism patients. Following sampling, methimazole starting at 30 mg daily was given to hyperthyroidism patients, and high-dose intravenous methylprednisolone was given to ophthalmopathy patients. The paper describes TCR Vbeta CDR3 sequencing of more than 120 peripheral blood samples, made up of approximately 40 ophthalmopathy patients, around 78 hyperthyroidism patients and about 17 progressor patients. The paper's findings and limits, for the study overall: No statistical method was used to set the sample size in advance, and investigators knew the group allocation. In validation, the model predicted progression to ophthalmopathy a median of roughly six months before onset, with roughly 68% sensitivity and 72.22% specificity. A model built on a 13 V-J signature distinguished ophthalmopathy from stable hyperthyroidism, reaching around 87% sensitivity and about 81% specificity in cross-validation and 80%/75% in testing. Blood samples also contained most of the expanded thyroid clonotypes (frequency above 0.001), which suggests that blood repertoires may reflect thyroid immune responses.

Amplification of TCR beta CDR3 regions was carried out from RNA transcripts. For the first round of RT-PCR on the TCR CDR3, the HTBI primer set was used together with the Qiagen OneStep RT-PCR kit. A second multiplex PCR round built the libraries, followed by size selection and purification. The libraries were sequenced on an Illumina HiSeq2000 using paired-end 100 bp reads. Per the original workflow: SOAPnuke was used to process the raw data, with reads discarded if the reads contained adapters or uncalled bases, had a mean Phred below 15, or lacked an exact constant-primer or identifier match. High-quality paired reads were merged with COPE v1.2.5, and unique nucleotide sequences were defined as clonotypes. Clonotypes were aligned to IMGT TRBV, TRBD and TRBJ reference segments using MiTCR v1.1. The analysis was restricted to V-J combinations with a frequency above 0.0001, which together covered around 99% of the repertoires. The TCS score was defined as F50 (clonal expansion) divided by E x V (chaos), with BLOSUM62-based TCRdist calculated between CDR3 peptides within each V-J. Welch's t-statistics and random forest reduced just over 500 V-J features to 10 to 15, which were used in a naive Bayes classifier (R e1071). The public reads were quality trimmed at Q25 with fastp and then assembled into clones with MiXCR by TCRdb, keeping productive beta chains. One record per CDR3 amino acid sequence lists the most common genes and DNA. Clone size and V and J calls follow TCRdb, not the original study. The sample records some 550,000 distinct CDR3 sequences, about a sixth of which are singletons. In total, the top ten clones hold roughly 3.3% of the sample.

CDR3 length: 15 amino acids, cysteine to phenylalanine. Solely the CDR3 DNA is kept, with 45 bases framed from the first base. Compared with germline, V lacks 2 bases and J lacks 7 bases; bases without a gene match: 4. The germline V gene encodes CDR1 LGHDT and CDR2 YNNKEL (reference sequence). This clonotype was seen at least ten times. The antigen it recognizes is unknown. Per-base qualities were not stored, and no clone one base away is much larger. Moderately to severely active disease, a Clinical Activity Score of at least 3, a NOSPECS grade of at least 4, and a duration under 3 months were present in ophthalmopathy patients. The study excluded patients with uncontrolled infections, other autoimmune diseases, pregnancy or lactation. Diagnoses relied on clinical symptoms, serum thyroxine and TRAb, thyroid ultrasound and orbital computed tomography. Ficoll-Paque density gradient centrifugation was used to isolate PBMCs from around 10 ml of fresh peripheral blood. Trizol reagent was used to extract total RNA, and RNA quality was then checked on an Agilent 2100 Bioanalyzer.

The source of this sequence is a woman aged 35 to 49 with Graves' ophthalmopathy. The sequenced sample consisted of blood. The V and J genes are TRBV3-1 and TRBJ2-1; TRBD2 lines up with 11 middle nucleotides. The nucleotide sequence reads as follows: TGTGCCAGCAGCCAAACTAGCGGGAGACTGAATGAGCAGTTCTTC. Protein translation: CASSQTSGRLNEQFF.